Shown below are 9 T cell receptor beta chains from a single sample sequenced in a study of blood T cells in healthy people across ages. The use of a sample-barcoded 5' primer and a J-beta primer mix characterized a second PCR of roughly 6 to 12 cycles. TCRdb re-analysed the 5' RACE reads in MiXCR, keeping a single row per CDR3 protein. In the table there are hundreds of thousands of distinct CDR3 sequences, about 25% of which are singletons. Separately, the same data were catalogued under a study of T cells of mothers and their children.

The sequenced sample was blood. The receptors were gathered from a boy aged 10-17 years in good health.

The chain employs TRBV20-1 and TRBJ1-6, with TRBD1 matching 7 bases. This CDR3 contains 18 residues. The ends lost 0 bases at V and 0 bases at J; junction bases unmatched: 8. Germline V gives CDR1 DFQATT, CDR2 SNEGSKA (reference sequence). CDR3 region: CSARDLDRASSYNSPLHF. CDR3 in DNA: TGCAGTGCTAGAGATCTAGACAGGGCGAGCTCCTATAATTCACCCCTCCACTTT.

CDR3 protein: CASSDWDYQETQYF. In DNA form, the CDR3 reads TGTGCCAGCAGCGACTGGGACTATCAAGAGACCCAGTACTTC. The chain combines TRBV11-2 with TRBJ2-5, with 7 bases lining up with TRBD2. CDR3 length equals 14 residues. With V trimmed by 5 bases and J by 2 bases, 5 bases remained unmatched. The germline gives CDR1 SGHAT, CDR2 FQNNGV.

This chain joins TRBV20-1 and TRBJ1-6; D ambiguous. This CDR3 has 14 amino acids. Germline V lookup: CDR1 DFQATT, CDR2 SNEGSKA (reference sequence). V was trimmed by 6 bases and J by 9 bases, leaving 18 bases between them. The CDR3 DNA is TGCAGTGCCACCCGGCCGGGAGTTAGTTCACCCCTCCACTTT. It yields the protein CSATRPGVSSPLHF.

The chain combines TRBV16 with TRBJ1-2; D perhaps matches TRBD1 (5 bases). This CDR3 has 16 amino acids. Germline assignment: CDR1 KGHSY and CDR2 FQNENV. V lost 4 bases, J lost 2 bases, and 17 bases lay in between. The CDR3 spells CASSPPDGDGNYGYTF. The CDR3 DNA reads as TGTGCCAGCAGCCCGCCAGATGGGGACGGGAACTATGGCTACACCTTC.

A few counts support this clonotype. The chain carries TRBV27 and TRBJ2-1; TRBD2 aligns across 14 bases. Germline lookup yields CDR1 MNHEY and CDR2 SMNVEV (reference sequence). V trimming: 5 bases; J trimming: 6 bases; junction bases outside the gene matches: 12. This CDR3 is 18 amino acids long. The CDR3 here is CASSPSGLAGDLGNEQFF. For the CDR3, the DNA is TGTGCCAGCAGTCCTTCGGGACTAGCGGGAGATTTGGGCAATGAGCAGTTCTTC.

This clonotype turned up a few times. The gene calls are TRBV4-1 and TRBJ2-1; D perhaps matches TRBD2 (5 bases). Trimming left V 4 bases short and J 4 bases short, with 14 bases between. CDR3 length: 15 residues. The germline gives CDR1 MGHRA, CDR2 YSYEKL. The CDR3, as DNA: TGCGCCAGCAGCCGCCAAATTAGCGCGTACAATGAGCAGTTCTTC. Amino acids: CASSRQISAYNEQFF.

This clonotype was seen a few times. V usage is TRBV29-1 and J usage is TRBJ2-5, with TRBD1 matching 10 bases. Germline V lookup: CDR1 SQVTM, CDR2 ANQGSEA. The CDR3 has 15 amino acids. V gave up 2 bases and J gave up 5 bases; unmatched junction bases: 8. The CDR3 sequence: CSVERGPGQGETQYF. CDR3 coding DNA: TGCAGCGTTGAAAGGGGACCGGGACAGGGGGAGACCCAGTACTTC.

The rearrangement uses TRBV4-2 and TRBJ1-1; D is perhaps TRBD1 (6 bases). The germline V and J ends were trimmed by 0 bases and 4 bases, with 9 bases remaining between them. Per the germline V gene, CDR1 is LGHNA and CDR2 is YNFKEQ. The CDR3 extends over 14 amino acids. In DNA form, the CDR3 reads TGTGCCAGCAGCCAAGATCCAGGGGCCACTGAAGCTTTCTTT. It yields the protein CASSQDPGATEAFF.

This sequence joins TRBV28 and TRBJ2-7, with TRBD1 matching over 7 bases. Germline loops: CDR1 MDHEN, CDR2 SYDVKM. V trimming: 7 bases; J trimming: 1 base; junction bases outside the gene matches: 7. This CDR3 comprises 14 residues. CDR3 sequence (DNA): TGTGCCAGCAATCTGGACAGGAAATCCTACGAGCAGTACTTC. Protein: CASNLDRKSYEQYF.